Listed here is a single TCR beta chain. Patients underwent thyroid surgery, and none had received any treatment before it. Germline V gene sequence: CDR1 SGHTA, CDR2 FQGTGA. Trimming shortened V by 1 base and J by 8 bases, and 24 bases separated the two germline ends. The CDR3 length is 18 residues. The data stem from a study of metastatic and nonmetastatic thyroid tumors. TCRdb used MiXCR to call clones anew from the PCR reads. The sample yields about 8,000 clones, roughly a quarter seen once. The receptor was derived from a female donor with papillary thyroid cancer or a benign thyroid nodule (not recorded which). Some clones in this sample may be carry-over from other donors' samples. The sample was adjacent normal tissue. J is TRBJ2-1 and V is TRBV7-3, with D possibly TRBD1 on 7 matching bases. CDR3 sequence: CASSLMGGCTGVPHEQFF. The CDR3 DNA sequence: TGTGCCAGCAGCTTAATGGGAGGTTGTACAGGGGTCCCCCATGAGCAGTTCTTC.